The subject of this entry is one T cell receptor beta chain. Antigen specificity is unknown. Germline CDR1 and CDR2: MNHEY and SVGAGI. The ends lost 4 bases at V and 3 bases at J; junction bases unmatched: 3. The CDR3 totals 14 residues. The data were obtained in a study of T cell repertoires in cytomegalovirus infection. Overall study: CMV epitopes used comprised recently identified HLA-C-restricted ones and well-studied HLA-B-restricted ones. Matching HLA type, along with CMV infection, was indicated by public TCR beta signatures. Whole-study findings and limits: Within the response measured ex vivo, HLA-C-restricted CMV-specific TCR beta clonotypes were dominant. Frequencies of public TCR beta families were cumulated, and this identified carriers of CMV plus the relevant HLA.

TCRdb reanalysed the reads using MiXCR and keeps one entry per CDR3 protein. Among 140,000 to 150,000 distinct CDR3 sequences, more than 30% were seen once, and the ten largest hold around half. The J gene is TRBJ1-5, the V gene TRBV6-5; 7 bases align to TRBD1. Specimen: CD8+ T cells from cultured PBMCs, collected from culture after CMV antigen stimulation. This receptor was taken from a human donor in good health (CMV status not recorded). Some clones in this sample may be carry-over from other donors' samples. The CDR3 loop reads CASSLGQVNQPQHF. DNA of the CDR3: TGTGCCAGCAGTTTAGGACAGGTCAATCAGCCCCAGCATTTT.